This entry features one TCR beta chain sequence. The antigen is unknown. These data are taken from a study of T-cell memory formation after mild COVID-19. General study results and limits: Cross-reactive memory apparently joined, as some responding clones appeared in pre-infection memory.

Constant-segment primers were used for 5'RACE, and the resulting TCR alpha and TCR beta cDNA libraries carried sample barcodes and UMIs. TCRdb reprocessed the 5' RACE reads with MiXCR, giving one entry per CDR3 protein. The repertoire holds more than 350,000 distinct CDR3 sequences, with about 17% as singletons. CDR1 MGHDK and CDR2 SYGVNS come from the germline V gene. V dropped 8 bases and J dropped 0 bases, with 4 bases sitting between them. The CDR3 spans 11 residues. The sample taken for sequencing was PBMCs or a T cell subset sorted from them (not recorded which). This receptor was identified in a man between 18 and 29 years old who had mild COVID-19 (a few samples of this study predate the infection). Cell type and time point are not known. The V and J genes are TRBV25-1 and TRBJ1-1; D call uncertain. In DNA form, the CDR3 reads TGTGCCAGCCAGTTGAACACTGAAGCTTTCTTT. Protein product: CASQLNTEAFF.